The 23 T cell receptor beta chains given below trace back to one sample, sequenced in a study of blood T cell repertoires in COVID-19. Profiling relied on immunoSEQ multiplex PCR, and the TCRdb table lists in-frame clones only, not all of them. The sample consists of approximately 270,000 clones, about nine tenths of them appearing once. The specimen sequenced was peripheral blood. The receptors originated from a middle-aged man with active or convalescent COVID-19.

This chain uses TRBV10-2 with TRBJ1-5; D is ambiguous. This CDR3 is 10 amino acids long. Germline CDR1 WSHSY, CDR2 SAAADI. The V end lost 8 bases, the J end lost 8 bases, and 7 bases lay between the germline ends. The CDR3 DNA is TGCGCCAGCGCGAGGGAGCCCCAGCATTTT. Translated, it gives CASAREPQHF.

The CDR3 nucleotides read TGTGCCAGCACCCCGGGGGGGGAACCCCGTGCTTTCTTT. Protein product: CASTPGGEPRAFF. The genes are TRBV12-3 or TRBV12-4 and TRBJ1-1; TRBD1 might be the D (5 bases). The CDR3 length is 13 residues. V was pared by 7 bases and J by 11 bases, with 20 bases between.

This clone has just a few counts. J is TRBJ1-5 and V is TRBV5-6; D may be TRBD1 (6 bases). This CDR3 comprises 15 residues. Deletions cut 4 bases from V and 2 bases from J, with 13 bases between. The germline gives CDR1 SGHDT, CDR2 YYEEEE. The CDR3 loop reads CASSLGAGGNQPQHF. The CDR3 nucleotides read TGTGCCAGCAGCCTCGGGGCAGGGGGCAATCAGCCCCAGCATTTT. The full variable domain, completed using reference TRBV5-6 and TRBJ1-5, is DAGVTQSPTHLIKTRGQQVTLRCSPKSGHDTVSWYQQALGQGPQFIFQYYEEEERQRGNFPDRFSGHQFPNYSSELNVNALLLGDSALYLCASSLGAGGNQPQHFGDGTRLSIL.

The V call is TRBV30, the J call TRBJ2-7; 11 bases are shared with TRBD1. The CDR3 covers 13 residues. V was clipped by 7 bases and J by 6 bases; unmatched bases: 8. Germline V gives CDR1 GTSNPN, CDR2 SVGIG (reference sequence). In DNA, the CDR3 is TGTGCCTCATCCCGGGACAGGGGGTCCGAGCAGTACTTC. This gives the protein CASSRDRGSEQYF.

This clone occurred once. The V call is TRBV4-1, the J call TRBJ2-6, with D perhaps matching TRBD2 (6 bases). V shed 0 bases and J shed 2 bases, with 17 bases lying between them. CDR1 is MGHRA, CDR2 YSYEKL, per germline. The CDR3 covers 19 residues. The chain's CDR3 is CASSQDLLPWGAGANVLTF. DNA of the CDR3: TGCGCCAGCAGCCAAGATCTCCTCCCGTGGGGGGCTGGGGCCAACGTCCTGACTTTC.

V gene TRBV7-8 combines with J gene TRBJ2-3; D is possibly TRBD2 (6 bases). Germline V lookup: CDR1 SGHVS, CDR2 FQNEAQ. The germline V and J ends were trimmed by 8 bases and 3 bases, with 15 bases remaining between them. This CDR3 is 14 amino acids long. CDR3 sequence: CASSTGAATDTQYF. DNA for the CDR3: TGTGCCAGCTCTACGGGAGCAGCGACAGATACGCAGTATTTT.

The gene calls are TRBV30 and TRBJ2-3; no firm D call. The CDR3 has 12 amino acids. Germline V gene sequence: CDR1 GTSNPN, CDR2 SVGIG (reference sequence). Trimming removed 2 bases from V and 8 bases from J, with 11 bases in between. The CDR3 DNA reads TGTGCCTGGAGTCCCCCAACTGGTACGCAGTATTTT. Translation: CAWSPPTGTQYF.

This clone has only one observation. The CDR3 nucleotides read TGTGCCAGCAGCTTAGCTACGGGACTAGGAGAGACCCAGTACTTC. Its protein is CASSLATGLGETQYF. The chain joins TRBV11-1 to TRBJ2-5; 8 bases map to TRBD2. Germline lookup yields CDR1 SGHAT and CDR2 FQDESV (reference sequence). With 0 bases clipped from V and 4 bases from J, the junction kept 4 bases outside the gene matches. This CDR3 spans 15 amino acids.

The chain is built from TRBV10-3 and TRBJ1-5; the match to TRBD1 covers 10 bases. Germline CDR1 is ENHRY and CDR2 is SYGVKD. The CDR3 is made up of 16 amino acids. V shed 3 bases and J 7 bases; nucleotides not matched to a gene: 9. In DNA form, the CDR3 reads TGTGCCATCAGTGACCGGGACAGGGGAGCGAGACAGCCCCAGCATTTT. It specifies CAISDRDRGARQPQHF.

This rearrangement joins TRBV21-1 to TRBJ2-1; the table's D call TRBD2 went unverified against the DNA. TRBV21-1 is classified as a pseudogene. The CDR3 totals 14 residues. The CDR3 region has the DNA TGCCCCAACGTCGTAGCGGGTCCCTACAATGAGCAGTTCTTC. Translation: CPNVVAGPYNEQFF.

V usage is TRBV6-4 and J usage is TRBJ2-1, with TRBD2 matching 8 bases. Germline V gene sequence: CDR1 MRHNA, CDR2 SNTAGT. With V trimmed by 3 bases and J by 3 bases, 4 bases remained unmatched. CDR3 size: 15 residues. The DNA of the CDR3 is TGTGCCAGCAGTGAGGAACTAGCGGACTACAATGAGCAGTTCTTC. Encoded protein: CASSEELADYNEQFF.

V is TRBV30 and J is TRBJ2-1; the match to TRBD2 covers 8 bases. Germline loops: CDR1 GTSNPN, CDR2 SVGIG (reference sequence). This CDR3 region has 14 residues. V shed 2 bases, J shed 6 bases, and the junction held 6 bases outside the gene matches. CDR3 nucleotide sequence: TGTGCCTGGAGTTCCCCGGGACTAGTCAATGAGCAGTTCTTC. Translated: CAWSSPGLVNEQFF.

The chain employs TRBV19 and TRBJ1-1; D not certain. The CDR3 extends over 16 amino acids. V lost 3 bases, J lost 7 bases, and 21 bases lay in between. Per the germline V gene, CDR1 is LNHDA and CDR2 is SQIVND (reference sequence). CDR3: CASSMSLHYLEGEAFF. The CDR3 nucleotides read TGTGCCAGTAGTATGAGCCTACATTATCTCGAGGGTGAAGCTTTCTTT.

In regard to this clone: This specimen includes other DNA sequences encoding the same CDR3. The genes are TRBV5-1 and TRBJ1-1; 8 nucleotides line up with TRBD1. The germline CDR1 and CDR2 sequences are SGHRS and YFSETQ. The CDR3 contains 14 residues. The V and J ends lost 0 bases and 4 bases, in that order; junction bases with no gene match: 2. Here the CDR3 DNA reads TGCGCCAGCAGCTTGGAACAGGGGGGCACTGAAGCTTTCTTT. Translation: CASSLEQGGTEAFF. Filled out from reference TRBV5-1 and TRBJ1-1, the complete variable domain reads KAGVTQTPRYLIKTRGQQVTLSCSPISGHRSVSWYQQTPGQGLQFLFEYFSETQRNKGNFPGRFSGRQFSNSRSEMNVSTLELGDSALYLCASSLEQGGTEAFFGQGTRLTVV.

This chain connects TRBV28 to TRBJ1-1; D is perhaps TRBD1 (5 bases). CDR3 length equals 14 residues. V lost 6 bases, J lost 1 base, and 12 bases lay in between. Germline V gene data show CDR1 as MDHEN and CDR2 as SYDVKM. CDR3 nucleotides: TGTGCCAGCAGCCCAATTGACAGGAACACTGAAGCTTTCTTT. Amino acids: CASSPIDRNTEAFF.

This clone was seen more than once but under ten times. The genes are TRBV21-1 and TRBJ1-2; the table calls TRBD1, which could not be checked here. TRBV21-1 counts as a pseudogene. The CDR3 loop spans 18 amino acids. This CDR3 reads CASSKWGQGRPLNYGYTF. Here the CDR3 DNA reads TGTGCCAGCAGCAAATGGGGGCAGGGCCGTCCACTTAACTATGGCTACACCTTC.

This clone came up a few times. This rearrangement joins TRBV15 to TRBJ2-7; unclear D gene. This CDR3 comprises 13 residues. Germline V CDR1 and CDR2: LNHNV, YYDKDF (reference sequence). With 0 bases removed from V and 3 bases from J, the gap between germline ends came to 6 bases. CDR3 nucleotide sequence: TGTGCCACCAGCAGAGATCACAACTACGAGCAGTACTTC. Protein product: CATSRDHNYEQYF.

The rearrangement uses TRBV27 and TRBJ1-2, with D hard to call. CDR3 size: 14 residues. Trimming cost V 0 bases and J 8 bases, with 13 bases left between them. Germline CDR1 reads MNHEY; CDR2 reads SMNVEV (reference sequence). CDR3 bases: TGTGCCAGCAGTTTATCGAGCGGGTCGACGGGCTACACCTTC. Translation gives CASSLSSGSTGYTF.

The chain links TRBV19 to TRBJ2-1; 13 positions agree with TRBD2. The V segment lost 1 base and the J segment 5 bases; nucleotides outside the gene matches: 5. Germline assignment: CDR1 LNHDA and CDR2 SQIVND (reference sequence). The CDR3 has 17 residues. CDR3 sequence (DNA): TGTGCCAGTAGTATAGTAACCGGGACTAGCGGGAACAATGAGCAGTTCTTC. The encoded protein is CASSIVTGTSGNNEQFF. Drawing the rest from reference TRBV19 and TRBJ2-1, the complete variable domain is DGGITQSPKYLFRKEGQNVTLSCEQNLNHDAMYWYRQDPGQGLRLIYYSQIVNDFQKGDIAEGYSVSREKKESFPLTVTSAQKNPTAFYLCASSIVTGTSGNNEQFFGPGTRLTVL.

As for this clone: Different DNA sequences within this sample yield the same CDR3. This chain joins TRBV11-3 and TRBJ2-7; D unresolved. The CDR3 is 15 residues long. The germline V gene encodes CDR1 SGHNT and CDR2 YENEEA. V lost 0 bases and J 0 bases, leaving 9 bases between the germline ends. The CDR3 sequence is CASSLDSLPSYEQYF. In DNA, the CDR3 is TGTGCCAGCAGCTTAGATAGCCTGCCCTCCTACGAGCAGTACTTC.

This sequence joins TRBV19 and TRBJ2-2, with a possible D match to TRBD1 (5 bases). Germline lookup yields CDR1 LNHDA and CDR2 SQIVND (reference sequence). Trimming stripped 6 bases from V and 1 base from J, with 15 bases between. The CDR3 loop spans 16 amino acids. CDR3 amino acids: CASRQASRLNTGELFF. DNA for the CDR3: TGTGCCAGTAGACAGGCTTCCCGCCTGAACACCGGGGAGCTGTTTTTT.

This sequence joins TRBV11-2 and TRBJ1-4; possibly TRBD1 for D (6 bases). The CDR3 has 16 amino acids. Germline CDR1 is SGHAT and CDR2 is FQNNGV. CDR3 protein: CAAARGIGLVGEKLFF. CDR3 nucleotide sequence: TGTGCGGCAGCTAGGGGGATAGGGCTCGTTGGTGAAAAACTGTTTTTT.

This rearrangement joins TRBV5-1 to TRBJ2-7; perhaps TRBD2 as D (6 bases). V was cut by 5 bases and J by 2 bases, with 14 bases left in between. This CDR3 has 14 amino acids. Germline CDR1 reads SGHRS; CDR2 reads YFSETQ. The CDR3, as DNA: TGCGCCAGCAGTGGGAGGACCCCCGCCTACGAGCAGTACTTC. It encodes CASSGRTPAYEQYF. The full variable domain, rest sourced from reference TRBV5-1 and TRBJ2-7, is KAGVTQTPRYLIKTRGQQVTLSCSPISGHRSVSWYQQTPGQGLQFLFEYFSETQRNKGNFPGRFSGRQFSNSRSEMNVSTLELGDSALYLCASSGRTPAYEQYFGPGTRLTVT.